One sample yielded the 5 T cell receptor beta chains listed below, sequenced in a study of cytomegalovirus exposure and HLA in healthy donors. Some clones are missing from TCRdb's copy, which holds only in-frame ones; the method was immunoSEQ multiplex PCR. The sample lists 150,000 to 200,000 clones, 70% to 90% occurring once. The specimen was PBMCs. The receptors were sampled from a man aged 25-45 years in good health and CMV-seropositive.

The chain carries TRBV11-1 and TRBJ1-6; D unresolved. CDR1 is SGHAT and CDR2 is FQDESV in the germline V gene (reference sequence). The CDR3 is made up of 17 amino acids. V was clipped by 5 bases and J by 6 bases, with 20 bases between them. CDR3 in DNA: TGTGCCAGCAGCCTCTCGGCCCGAGGGCTCGGTAATTCACCCCTCCACTTT. Translation: CASSLSARGLGNSPLHF.

This chain joins TRBV7-6 and TRBJ2-7; TRBD1 matches 8 bases. Germline lookup yields CDR1 SGHVS and CDR2 FNYEAQ. This CDR3 has 15 amino acids. With V trimmed by 0 bases and J by 6 bases, 7 bases remained unmatched. The CDR3 region is CASSLADRVVGEQYF. In DNA form, the CDR3 reads TGTGCCAGCAGCTTAGCGGACAGGGTAGTAGGCGAGCAGTACTTC.

This sequence joins TRBV12-5 and TRBJ2-3, with 12 positions matching TRBD2. The CDR3 totals 15 residues. Trimming took 9 bases from V and 11 from J; bases not matched to a gene: 15. CDR1 and CDR2 from the germline V gene are LGHNT and FRNRAP. The CDR3 is CASGRLAGDFIVQYF. The CDR3 coding sequence is TGTGCTAGCGGGCGACTAGCGGGGGATTTCATCGTGCAGTATTTT.

This chain connects TRBV19 to TRBJ2-1; tentatively, D is TRBD1 (6 bases). Germline V CDR1 and CDR2: LNHDA, SQIVND (reference sequence). Trimming pared 5 bases from V and 3 bases from J, leaving 14 bases between. This CDR3 has 15 residues. CDR3 loop: CASSLEGHFYNEQFF. The CDR3 DNA sequence: TGTGCCAGTAGTCTCGAGGGACATTTCTACAATGAGCAGTTCTTC.

V gene TRBV7-9 combines with J gene TRBJ2-7; 7 nucleotides match TRBD2. CDR1 and CDR2 from the germline V gene are SEHNR and FQNEAQ (reference sequence). V was pared by 5 bases and J by 5 bases, with 9 bases of the junction left unmatched. The CDR3 totals 14 residues. The CDR3 bases are TGTGCCAGCAGCCTACTCGCGGGGGTGAACGAGCAGTACTTC. This encodes CASSLLAGVNEQYF.